Below, one TCR beta chain is given with its context. Its matching antigen is unknown. As to treatment: around 19 received Ad26.COV2.S at low or high dose, single or two shots; 5 received placebo; per-sample allocation not given. It was on day 63 after the first vaccine or placebo injection that samples were taken. The repertoire was sequenced with immunoSEQ multiplex PCR; TCRdb's copy has only in-frame clones and lacks some. The table shows 350,000 to 500,000 clones, with roughly 87% occurring only once. The sample originates from a study of Ad26.COV2.S vaccination and SARS-CoV-2 variants. Study-wide results and limits: Breadth and depth estimates from TCRs may understate total T cell responses.

V was cut by 2 bases and J by 5 bases, with 16 bases left in between. Per germline, CDR1 MDHEN and CDR2 SYDVKM. The CDR3 has 15 amino acids. The starting material was peripheral blood, obtained in a trial of Ad26.COV2.S vaccine versus placebo. This clonotype was obtained from a person aged 18 to 65 who received the Ad26.COV2.S COVID-19 vaccine or a placebo. The chain has TRBV28 and TRBJ2-7; D is perhaps TRBD1 (5 bases). CDR3 sequence reads: CASSLLDTLNDEQYF. CDR3 DNA sequence: TGTGCCAGCAGTTTACTGGACACGCTAAATGACGAGCAGTACTTC.